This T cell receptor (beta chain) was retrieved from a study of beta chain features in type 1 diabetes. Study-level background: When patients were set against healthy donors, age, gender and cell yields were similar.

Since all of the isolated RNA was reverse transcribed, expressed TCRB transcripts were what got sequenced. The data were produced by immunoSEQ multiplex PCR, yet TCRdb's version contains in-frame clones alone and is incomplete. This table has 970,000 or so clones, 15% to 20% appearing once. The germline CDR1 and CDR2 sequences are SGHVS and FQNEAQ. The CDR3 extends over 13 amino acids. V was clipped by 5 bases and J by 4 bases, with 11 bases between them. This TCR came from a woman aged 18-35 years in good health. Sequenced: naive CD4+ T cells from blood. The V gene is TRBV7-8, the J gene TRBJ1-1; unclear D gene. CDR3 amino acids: CASSIPGPTEAFF. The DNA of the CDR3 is TGTGCCAGCAGCATTCCGGGCCCCACTGAAGCTTTCTTT.